These T cell receptor beta chains were read from a single sample in a study of OX40 agonist ivuxolimab in advanced cancers. Sequencing used immunoSEQ multiplex PCR; TCRdb keeps in-frame clones, though not all of them. Altogether 100,000 or so clones are present, roughly 90% being singletons, with the ten largest covering 3% to 3.5%. Sequenced material: CD4+ or CD8+ T cells sorted from blood, taken in a trial of the OX40 agonist ivuxolimab. The source of these receptors is an adult with an advanced solid tumor such as melanoma, head and neck, liver or kidney cancer. Both conserved end residues are trimmed from each CDR3. Fields, in order: V gene, CDR3 protein.

V: TRBV4-2
CDR3: ASSLGHPGRQPQH

V: TRBV15
CDR3: ATSRGRASGRGGTQY

V: TRBV6-6
CDR3: ASSLTGGGYYEQF

V: TRBV7-3
CDR3: ASSLTLAGVYNEQF

V: TRBV7-6
CDR3: ASSPATSGALGTGELF

V: TRBV27
CDR3: ASSPFTGTDEQY

V: TRBV27
CDR3: ASSHGSTASGF

V: TRBV5-6
CDR3: ASHYGGEQY

V: TRBV29-1
CDR3: SVEERDRPTDTQY

V: TRBV11-2
CDR3: ASSRDFQETQY

V: TRBV5-1
CDR3: ASSIGTLNEQF

V: TRBV5-1
CDR3: ASSARDYDNEQF

V: TRBV7-2
CDR3: ASSLYLGTTNYGYT

V: TRBV30
CDR3: AWSVPFSNEKLF

V: TRBV7-8
CDR3: ASSLAGYGDQPQH

V: TRBV9
CDR3: ASSAWDSNQPQH

V: TRBV9
CDR3: ASSVDKEQF

V: TRBV30
CDR3: AWSEGGSNQPQH

V: TRBV7-3
CDR3: ASSLILGETQY

V: TRBV5-1
CDR3: ASSFSSGSYNEQF

V: TRBV6-5
CDR3: ASSYSMEGTGELF

V: TRBV14
CDR3: ASSQVAGVLYGYT

V: TRBV5-6
CDR3: ASSFATNEKLF